This T cell receptor beta chain was identified in a study of response to subunit inactivated influenza vaccine. Each CDR3 protein gets one entry after TCRdb re-called the RT-PCR reads with MiXCR. The repertoire holds 500,000 to 600,000 distinct CDR3 sequences, with over 10% as singletons. Per germline, CDR1 SGHKS and CDR2 YYEKEE (reference sequence). The CDR3 has 16 amino acids. Trimming cost V 4 bases and J 5 bases; bases outside gene matches: 14. This chain uses TRBV5-5 with TRBJ2-5; 7 nucleotides agree with TRBD2. The specimen comprised PBMCs from blood, sampled more than 35 days after vaccination. This clonotype was sampled from a man in his forties or fifties who received an inactivated influenza vaccine. This CDR3 is CASSAGVGIIGETQYF. DNA of the CDR3: TGTGCCAGCAGCGCGGGGGTCGGAATTATCGGGGAGACCCAGTACTTC.